This T cell receptor beta chain was documented in a study of control samples from healthy donors and cancer patients. Clones were read by immunoSEQ multiplex PCR, and TCRdb kept only the in-frame ones, dropping some. The sample lists about 190,000 clones; over 80% were seen once. Between the trimmed V and J ends, which lost 2 bases and 0 bases, there was a span of 10 bases. The CDR3 consists of 15 residues. The germline gives CDR1 MGHRA, CDR2 YSYEKL. The sequence was collected from a man younger than 45 in good health. Source material: blood. J is TRBJ1-2 and V is TRBV4-1, with D hard to call. CDR3 nucleotide sequence: TGCGCCAGCAGCCAACTCACGCAGACTAACTATGGCTACACCTTC. Translating it yields CASSQLTQTNYGYTF.